This T cell receptor (beta chain) was sequenced during a study of shared clonotypes between healthy human individuals. Looked up from germline, CDR1 is MNHEY and CDR2 is SMNVEV (reference sequence). The V and J ends lost 4 bases and 0 bases respectively, with 25 bases between them. The CDR3 loop spans 20 amino acids. Terminally differentiated effector memory CD45RA+ cells were excluded by CCR7 positive selection of CD45RO-negative cells. All the donors were Caucasian adults who lived in Nashville, Tennessee. Findings and limits, study-wide: It was the non-shared clonotypes that had lower generation probabilities than clonotypes shared by all four donors.

Sequencing used immunoSEQ multiplex PCR; TCRdb keeps in-frame clones, though not all of them. The data contain approximately 590,000 clones, nearly 97% of them singletons. In the case of this clone: Its antigen remains unknown.

The chain is built from TRBV27 and TRBJ1-5, with D tentatively TRBD1 (6 bases). Sequenced material: naive CD8+ T cells sorted from blood. This TCR derives from a woman aged 30 to 39 in good health. This CDR3 is CASSSLSRGIHFNSNQPQHF. The CDR3 region has the DNA TGTGCCAGCAGTTCTCTGTCGAGGGGGATTCACTTCAATAGCAATCAGCCCCAGCATTTT.